Sequencing of this T cell receptor beta chain was carried out in a study of technical replicates of blood from a few donors. Libraries were prepared by immunoSEQ multiplex PCR; TCRdb keeps only in-frame clonotypes and omits some of them. The data contain approximately 73,000 clones, 93% of them singletons. This CDR3 has 15 amino acids. Trimming removed 2 bases from V and 3 bases from J, with 10 bases in between. Germline assignment: CDR1 SGHTA and CDR2 FQGNSA. This clone was picked up one time. The TCR sequence derives from a human donor in good health. The sequencing input was T cells isolated from PBMCs. V is TRBV7-2 and J is TRBJ2-2, with D hard to call. DNA of the CDR3: TGTGCCAGCAGCTTATCCAGCGAGTACACCGGGGAGCTGTTTTTT. Translation gives CASSLSSEYTGELFF.